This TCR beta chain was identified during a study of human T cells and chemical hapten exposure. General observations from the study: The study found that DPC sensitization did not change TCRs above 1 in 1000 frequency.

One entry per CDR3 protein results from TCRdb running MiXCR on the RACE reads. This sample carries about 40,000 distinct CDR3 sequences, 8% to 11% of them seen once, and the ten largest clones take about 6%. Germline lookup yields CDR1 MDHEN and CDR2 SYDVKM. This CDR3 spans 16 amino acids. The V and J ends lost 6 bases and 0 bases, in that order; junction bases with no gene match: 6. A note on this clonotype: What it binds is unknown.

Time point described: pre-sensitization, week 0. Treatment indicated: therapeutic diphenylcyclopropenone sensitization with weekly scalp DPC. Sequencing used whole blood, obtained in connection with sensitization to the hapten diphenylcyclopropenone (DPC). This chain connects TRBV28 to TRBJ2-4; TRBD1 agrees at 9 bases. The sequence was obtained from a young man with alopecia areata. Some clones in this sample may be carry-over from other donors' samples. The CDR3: CASSYRGPIAKNIQYF. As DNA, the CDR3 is TGTGCCAGCAGCTACAGGGGGCCGATAGCCAAAAACATTCAGTACTTC.